The 3 T cell receptor beta chains presented below share a single source sample, sequenced in a study (dated by TCRdb to about 2016). Libraries were built with RT-PCR. Sequencing took place on an Illumina MiSeq. TCRdb applied fastp at Q25 and MiXCR to the public reads, then kept only in-frame beta chains. Each record represents a unique CDR3 protein, reported with the most common genes and DNA among its rows. The sample yields more than 600,000 distinct CDR3 sequences; approximately 14% were counted once. The ten most abundant clones make up 3.6% of the sample. Specimen: memory CD4+ T cells from blood. Every receptor here comes from a female donor in good health, serving as a healthy control.

The chain is built from TRBV7-2 and TRBJ2-6, with 7 bases identical to TRBD2. From germline, CDR1 is SGHTA and CDR2 FQGNSA. The CDR3 sequence is 15 residues long. V shed 8 bases, J shed 2 bases, and the junction held 6 bases outside the gene matches. The CDR3 here is CASRRELAGANVLTF. CDR3 nucleotides: TGTGCCAGCCGGCGGGAGCTGGCTGGGGCCAACGTCCTGACTTTC.

The chain recombines TRBV20-1 with TRBJ1-6; D not certain. CDR3 length equals 14 residues. Germline assignment: CDR1 DFQATT and CDR2 SNEGSKA (reference sequence). The V end lost 3 bases, the J end lost 8 bases, and 14 bases lay between the germline ends. The CDR3 here is CSASLTTGDSPLHF. DNA for the CDR3: TGCAGTGCTAGTTTGACGACTGGGGATTCACCCCTCCACTTT.

This clonotype was counted only a few times. This chain links TRBV20-1 with TRBJ1-2, with TRBD1 as a possible D gene (5 bases). The V end was cut by 0 bases, the J end by 8 bases, with 7 bases between. This CDR3 comprises 11 residues. CDR1 is DFQATT and CDR2 is SNEGSKA in the germline V gene (reference sequence). CDR3 amino acids: CSARDWGGYTF. The CDR3 DNA sequence: TGCAGTGCTAGAGATTGGGGGGGCTACACCTTC.